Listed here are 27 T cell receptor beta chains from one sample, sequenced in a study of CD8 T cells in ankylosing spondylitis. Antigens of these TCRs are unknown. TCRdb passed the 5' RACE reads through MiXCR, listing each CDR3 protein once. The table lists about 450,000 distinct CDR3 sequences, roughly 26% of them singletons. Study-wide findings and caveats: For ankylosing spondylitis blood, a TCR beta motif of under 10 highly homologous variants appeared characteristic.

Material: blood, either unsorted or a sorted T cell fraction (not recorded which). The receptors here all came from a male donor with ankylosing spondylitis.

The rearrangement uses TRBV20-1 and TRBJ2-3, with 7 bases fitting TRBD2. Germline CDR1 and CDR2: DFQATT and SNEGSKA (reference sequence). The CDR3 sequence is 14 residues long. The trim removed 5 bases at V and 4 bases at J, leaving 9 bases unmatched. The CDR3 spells CSAGLAGASDTQYF. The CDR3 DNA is TGCAGTGCTGGGCTTGCGGGAGCATCAGATACGCAGTATTTT.

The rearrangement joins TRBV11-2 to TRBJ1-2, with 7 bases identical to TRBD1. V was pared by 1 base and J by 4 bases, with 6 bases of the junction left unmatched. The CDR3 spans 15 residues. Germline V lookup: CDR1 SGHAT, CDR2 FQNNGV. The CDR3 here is CASSLGGTATYGYTF. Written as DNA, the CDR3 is TGTGCCAGCAGCTTAGGGGGGACAGCGACCTATGGCTACACCTTC.

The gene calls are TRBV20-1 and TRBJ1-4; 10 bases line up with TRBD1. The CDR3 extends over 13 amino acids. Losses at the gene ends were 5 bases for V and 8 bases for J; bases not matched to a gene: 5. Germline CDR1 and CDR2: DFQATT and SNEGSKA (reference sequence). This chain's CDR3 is CSAQGQGGEKLFF. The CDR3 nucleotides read TGCAGTGCTCAAGGACAGGGGGGAGAAAAACTGTTTTTT.

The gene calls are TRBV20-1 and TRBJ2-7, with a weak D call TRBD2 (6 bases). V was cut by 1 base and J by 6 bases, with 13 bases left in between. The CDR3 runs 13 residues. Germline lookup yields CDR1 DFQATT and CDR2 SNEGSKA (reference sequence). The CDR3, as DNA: TGCAGTGCTAGAGTTAGACTAGAAGGCGAGCAGTACTTC. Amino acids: CSARVRLEGEQYF.

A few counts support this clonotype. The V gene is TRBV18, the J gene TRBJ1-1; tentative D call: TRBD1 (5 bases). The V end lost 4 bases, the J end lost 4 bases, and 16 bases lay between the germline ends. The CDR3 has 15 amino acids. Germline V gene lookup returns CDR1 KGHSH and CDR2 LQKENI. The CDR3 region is CASSRRGGVSTEAFF. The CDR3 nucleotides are TGTGCCAGCTCACGGCGGGGGGGAGTTAGCACTGAAGCTTTCTTT.

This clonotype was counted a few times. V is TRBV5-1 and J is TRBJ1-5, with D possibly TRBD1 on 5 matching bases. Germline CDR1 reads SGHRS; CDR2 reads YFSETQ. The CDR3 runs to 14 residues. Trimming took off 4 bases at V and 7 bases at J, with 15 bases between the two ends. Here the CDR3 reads CASSPGEGLQPQHF. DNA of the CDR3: TGCGCCAGCAGCCCGGGGGAGGGCTTACAGCCCCAGCATTTT.

This CDR3 reads CASSHQPGGNNGYTF. As DNA, the CDR3 is TGTGCCAGCAGCCACCAGCCAGGGGGCAATAATGGCTACACCTTC. This rearrangement joins TRBV3-1 to TRBJ1-2; 8 bases agree with TRBD1. Germline V gene data show CDR1 as LGHDT and CDR2 as YNNKEL (reference sequence). The V and J ends lost 3 bases and 6 bases, in that order; junction bases with no gene match: 9. The CDR3 is made up of 15 amino acids.

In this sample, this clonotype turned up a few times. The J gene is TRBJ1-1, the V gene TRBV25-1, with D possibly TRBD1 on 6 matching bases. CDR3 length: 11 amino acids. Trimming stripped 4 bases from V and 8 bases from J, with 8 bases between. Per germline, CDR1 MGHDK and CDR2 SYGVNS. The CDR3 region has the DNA TGTGCCAGCAGTGGAGGGGGGGAAGCTTTCTTT. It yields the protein CASSGGGEAFF. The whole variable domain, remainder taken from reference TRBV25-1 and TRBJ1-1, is EADIYQTPRYLVIGTGKKITLECSQTMGHDKMYWYQQDPGMELHLIHYSYGVNSTEKGDLSSESTVSRIRTEHFPLTLESARPSHTSQYLCASSGGGEAFFGQGTRLTVV.

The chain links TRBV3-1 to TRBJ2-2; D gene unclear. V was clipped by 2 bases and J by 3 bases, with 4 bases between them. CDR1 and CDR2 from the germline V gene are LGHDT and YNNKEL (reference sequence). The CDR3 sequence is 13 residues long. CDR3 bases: TGTGCCAGCAGCCAATACTACACCGGGGAGCTGTTTTTT. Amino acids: CASSQYYTGELFF.

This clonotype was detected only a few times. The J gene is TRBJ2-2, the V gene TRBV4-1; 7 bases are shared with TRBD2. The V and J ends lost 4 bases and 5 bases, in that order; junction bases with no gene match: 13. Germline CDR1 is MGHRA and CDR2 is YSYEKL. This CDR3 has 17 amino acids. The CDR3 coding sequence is TGCGCCAGCAGCCGCCTGGGGGGGAGTACCCAGACCGGGGAGCTGTTTTTT. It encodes CASSRLGGSTQTGELFF.

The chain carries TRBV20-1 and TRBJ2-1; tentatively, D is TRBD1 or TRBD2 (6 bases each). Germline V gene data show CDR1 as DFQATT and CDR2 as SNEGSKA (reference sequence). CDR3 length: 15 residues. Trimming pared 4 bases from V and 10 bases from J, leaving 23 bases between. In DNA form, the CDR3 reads TGCAGTGCTAAGTATCCGGGACTCCTAAGGGGGGAGCAGTTCTTC. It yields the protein CSAKYPGLLRGEQFF.

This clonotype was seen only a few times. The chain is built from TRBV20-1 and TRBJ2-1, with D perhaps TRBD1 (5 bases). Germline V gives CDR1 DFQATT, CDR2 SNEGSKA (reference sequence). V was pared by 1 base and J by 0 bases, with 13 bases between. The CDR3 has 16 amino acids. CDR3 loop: CSARAQTASSYNEQFF. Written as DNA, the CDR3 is TGCAGTGCTAGAGCACAGACAGCAAGCTCCTACAATGAGCAGTTCTTC.

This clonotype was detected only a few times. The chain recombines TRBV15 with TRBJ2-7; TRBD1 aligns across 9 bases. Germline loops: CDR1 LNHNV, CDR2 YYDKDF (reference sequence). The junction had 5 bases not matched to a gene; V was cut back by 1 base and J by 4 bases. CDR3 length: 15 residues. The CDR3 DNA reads TGTGCCACCAGCAGAGCGCAGGGACAGGGATACGAGCAGTACTTC. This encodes CATSRAQGQGYEQYF.

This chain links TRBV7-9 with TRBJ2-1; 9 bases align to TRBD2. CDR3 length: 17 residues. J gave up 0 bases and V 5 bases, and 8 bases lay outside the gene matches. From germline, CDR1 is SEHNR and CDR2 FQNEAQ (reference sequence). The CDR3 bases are TGTGCCAGCAGCGCCCGACTAGCGGAGGTCTCCTACAATGAGCAGTTCTTC. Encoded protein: CASSARLAEVSYNEQFF.

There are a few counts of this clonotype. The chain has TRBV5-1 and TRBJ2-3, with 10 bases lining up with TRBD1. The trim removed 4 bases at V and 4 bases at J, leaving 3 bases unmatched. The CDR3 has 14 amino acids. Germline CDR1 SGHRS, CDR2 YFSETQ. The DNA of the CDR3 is TGCGCCAGCAGCGGGACAGGGGAACCAGATACGCAGTATTTT. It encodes CASSGTGEPDTQYF.

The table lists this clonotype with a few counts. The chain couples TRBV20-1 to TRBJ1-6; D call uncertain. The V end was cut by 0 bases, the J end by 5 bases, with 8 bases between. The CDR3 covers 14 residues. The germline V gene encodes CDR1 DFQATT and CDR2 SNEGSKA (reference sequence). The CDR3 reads CSAREQRDNSPLHF. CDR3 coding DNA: TGCAGTGCTAGAGAACAGAGAGATAATTCACCCCTCCACTTT.

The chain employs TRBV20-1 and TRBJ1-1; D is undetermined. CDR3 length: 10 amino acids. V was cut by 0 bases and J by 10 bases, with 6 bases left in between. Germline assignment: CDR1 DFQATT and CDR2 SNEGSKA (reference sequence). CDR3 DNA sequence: TGCAGTGCTAGAGACCTGGGAGCTTTCTTT. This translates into CSARDLGAFF.

CDR3: CASSLELGARTEAFF. CDR3 bases: TGCGCCAGCAGCTTGGAATTAGGGGCGAGAACTGAAGCTTTCTTT. J is TRBJ1-1 and V is TRBV5-1, with D tentatively TRBD1 (5 bases). The CDR3 has 15 amino acids. The germline V and J ends were trimmed by 0 bases and 5 bases, with 14 bases remaining between them. The germline V gene has CDR1 SGHRS and CDR2 YFSETQ.

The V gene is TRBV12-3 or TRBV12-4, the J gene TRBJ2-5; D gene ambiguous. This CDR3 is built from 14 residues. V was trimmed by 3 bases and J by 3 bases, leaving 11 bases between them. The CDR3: CASSFRASKETQYF. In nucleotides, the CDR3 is TGTGCCAGCAGTTTTAGGGCTAGTAAAGAGACCCAGTACTTC.

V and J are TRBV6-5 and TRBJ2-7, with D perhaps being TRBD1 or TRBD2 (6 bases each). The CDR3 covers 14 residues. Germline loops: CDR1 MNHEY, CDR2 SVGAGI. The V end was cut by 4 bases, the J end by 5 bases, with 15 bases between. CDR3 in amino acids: CASSSPVRGDEQYF. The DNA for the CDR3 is TGTGCCAGCAGTTCCCCTGTGAGGGGGGACGAGCAGTACTTC.

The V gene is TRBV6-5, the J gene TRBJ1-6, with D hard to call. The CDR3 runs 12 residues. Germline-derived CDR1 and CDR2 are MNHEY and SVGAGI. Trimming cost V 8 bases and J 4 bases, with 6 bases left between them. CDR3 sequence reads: CASQAYNSPLHF. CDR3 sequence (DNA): TGTGCCAGCCAGGCGTATAATTCACCCCTCCACTTT.

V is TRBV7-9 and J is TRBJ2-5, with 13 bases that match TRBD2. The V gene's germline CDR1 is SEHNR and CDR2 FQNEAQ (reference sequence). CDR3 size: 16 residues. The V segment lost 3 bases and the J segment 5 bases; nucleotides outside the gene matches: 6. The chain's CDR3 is CASSFPGTSGKETQYF. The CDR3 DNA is TGTGCCAGCAGCTTCCCCGGGACTAGCGGGAAGGAGACCCAGTACTTC.

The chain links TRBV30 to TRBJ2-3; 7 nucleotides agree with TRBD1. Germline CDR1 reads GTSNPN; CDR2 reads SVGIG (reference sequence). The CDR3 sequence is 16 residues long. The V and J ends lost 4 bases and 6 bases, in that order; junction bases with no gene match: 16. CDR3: CAWNLGGRGPGDTQYF. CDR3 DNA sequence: TGTGCCTGGAATCTTGGTGGAAGGGGGCCGGGGGATACGCAGTATTTT.

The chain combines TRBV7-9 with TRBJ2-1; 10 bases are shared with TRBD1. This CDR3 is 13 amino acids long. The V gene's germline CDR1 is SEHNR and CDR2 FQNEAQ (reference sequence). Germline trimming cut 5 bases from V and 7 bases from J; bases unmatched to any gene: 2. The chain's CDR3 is CASSRQGANEQFF. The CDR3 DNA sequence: TGTGCCAGCAGCCGACAGGGGGCTAATGAGCAGTTCTTC.

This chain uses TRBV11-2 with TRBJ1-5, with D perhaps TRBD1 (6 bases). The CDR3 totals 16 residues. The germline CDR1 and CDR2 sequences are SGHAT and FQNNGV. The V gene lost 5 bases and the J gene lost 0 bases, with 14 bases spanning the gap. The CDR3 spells CASSLDSLYSNQPQHF. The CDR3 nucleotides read TGTGCCAGCAGCCTGGACAGCCTTTATAGCAATCAGCCCCAGCATTTT.

CDR3 sequence (DNA): TGCAGCGTTGAAGGAAGGCCTCAGAACTATGGCTACACCTTC. It encodes CSVEGRPQNYGYTF. The chain recombines TRBV29-1 with TRBJ1-2; D gene ambiguous. CDR1 is SQVTM and CDR2 is ANQGSEA in the germline V gene. The ends were cut back, 1 base at V and 2 bases at J, with 11 bases in the middle. CDR3 size: 14 residues.

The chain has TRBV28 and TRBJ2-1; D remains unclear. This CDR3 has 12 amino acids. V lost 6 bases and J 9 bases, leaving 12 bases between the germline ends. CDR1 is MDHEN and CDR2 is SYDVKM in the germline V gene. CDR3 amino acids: CASRTPLGEQFF. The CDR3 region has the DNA TGTGCCAGCAGAACCCCCCTGGGTGAGCAGTTCTTC.